This is a list of T cell receptor beta chains from one sample in a study of blood T cell repertoires in COVID-19. Method: immunoSEQ multiplex PCR; TCRdb's copy keeps in-frame clones and lacks some. This table has approximately 180,000 clones, around four fifths appearing once. Sample: peripheral blood. The receptors were gathered from a woman in her thirties or forties with COVID-19, enrolled during active disease. CDR3s include the opening cysteine and the closing phenylalanine or tryptophan. The D gene is left open where the match is weak. Rows give clone size only sometimes, using once, few, many, or a class for an expanded clone.

v_call: TRBV14
d_call: NA
cdr3_length: 14
clone_size: NA
j_call: TRBJ2-1
cdr3_aa: CASSHSGRPDEQFF
cdr3_nt: TGTGCCAGCAGCCACTCCGGCAGGCCGGATGAGCAGTTCTTC

v_call: TRBV7-6
d_call: NA
cdr3_length: 16
clone_size: NA
j_call: TRBJ2-1
cdr3_aa: CASSLRDSGTYNEQFF
cdr3_nt: TGTGCCAGCAGTTTACGTGATAGCGGTACCTACAATGAGCAGTTCTTC

v_call: TRBV19
d_call: TRBD1
cdr3_length: 16
clone_size: NA
j_call: TRBJ2-7
cdr3_aa: CASSYNAGQGRDEQYF
cdr3_nt: TGTGCCAGTAGTTATAACGCGGGACAGGGGCGCGACGAGCAGTACTTC

v_call: TRBV7-2
d_call: TRBD1
cdr3_length: 13
clone_size: NA
j_call: TRBJ2-7
cdr3_aa: CASSATGDYEQYF
cdr3_nt: TGTGCCAGCAGCGCGACAGGGGACTACGAGCAGTACTTC

v_call: TRBV4-1
d_call: NA
cdr3_length: 15
clone_size: few
j_call: TRBJ1-1
cdr3_aa: CASSQVPKEGTEAFF
cdr3_nt: TGCGCCAGCAGCCAAGTCCCCAAGGAGGGCACTGAAGCTTTCTTT

v_call: TRBV5-1
d_call: NA
cdr3_length: 14
clone_size: NA
j_call: TRBJ1-1
cdr3_aa: CASSGGLMNTEAFF
cdr3_nt: TGCGCCAGCAGCGGGGGACTCATGAACACTGAAGCTTTCTTT

v_call: TRBV7-9
d_call: TRBD1
cdr3_length: 14
clone_size: NA
j_call: TRBJ1-2
cdr3_aa: CASSPGTGRSGYTF
cdr3_nt: TGTGCCAGCAGTCCCGGGACAGGAAGAAGTGGCTACACCTTC

v_call: TRBV11-2
d_call: TRBD1
cdr3_length: 14
clone_size: NA
j_call: TRBJ2-1
cdr3_aa: CASSFRDRANEQFF
cdr3_nt: TGTGCCAGCAGCTTTCGGGACAGGGCGAATGAGCAGTTCTTC

v_call: TRBV9
d_call: NA
cdr3_length: 13
clone_size: NA
j_call: TRBJ2-7
cdr3_aa: CASSVDEYSGQYF
cdr3_nt: TGTGCCAGCAGCGTAGATGAATACTCAGGGCAGTACTTC

v_call: TRBV28
d_call: TRBD1
cdr3_length: 12
clone_size: NA
j_call: TRBJ2-7
cdr3_aa: CASERGRYEQYF
cdr3_nt: TGTGCCAGCGAGAGGGGGCGGTACGAGCAGTACTTC

v_call: TRBV9
d_call: TRBD2
cdr3_length: 15
clone_size: NA
j_call: TRBJ2-2
cdr3_aa: CASSVLTSGTGELFF
cdr3_nt: TGTGCCAGCAGCGTATTGACTAGCGGAACCGGGGAGCTGTTTTTT

v_call: TRBV7-9
d_call: NA
cdr3_length: 16
clone_size: NA
j_call: TRBJ1-2
cdr3_aa: CASSLAGAGVPHGYTF
cdr3_nt: TGTGCCAGCAGCTTAGCGGGGGCCGGGGTGCCCCATGGCTACACCTTC

v_call: TRBV27
d_call: NA
cdr3_length: 15
clone_size: NA
j_call: TRBJ2-2
cdr3_aa: CASSTGQKNTGELFF
cdr3_nt: TGTGCCAGCAGTACCGGACAGAAGAACACCGGGGAGCTGTTTTTT

v_call: TRBV5-4
d_call: TRBD2
cdr3_length: 13
clone_size: NA
j_call: TRBJ2-3
cdr3_aa: CAIRTSGGDTQYF
cdr3_nt: TGTGCCATCCGGACTAGCGGAGGGGATACGCAGTATTTT

v_call: TRBV14
d_call: NA
cdr3_length: 12
clone_size: once
j_call: TRBJ1-1
cdr3_aa: CASSQVLQRAFF
cdr3_nt: TGTGCCAGCAGCCAAGTTCTACAGCGGGCTTTCTTT

v_call: TRBV3-1/TRBV3-2
d_call: NA
cdr3_length: 12
clone_size: NA
j_call: TRBJ1-1
cdr3_aa: CASSPGKREAFF
cdr3_nt: TGTGCCAGCAGCCCCGGGAAAAGGGAAGCTTTCTTT

v_call: TRBV5-1
d_call: TRBD1
cdr3_length: 15
clone_size: NA
j_call: TRBJ1-4
cdr3_aa: CASSQRTGAEEKLFF
cdr3_nt: TGCGCCAGCAGCCAAAGGACAGGGGCGGAGGAAAAACTGTTTTTT

v_call: TRBV11-2
d_call: TRBD1
cdr3_length: 16
clone_size: NA
j_call: TRBJ1-4
cdr3_aa: CASRRRTGGYREKLFF
cdr3_nt: TGTGCCAGCAGACGAAGGACAGGGGGCTATCGGGAAAAACTGTTTTTT

v_call: TRBV5-1
d_call: NA
cdr3_length: 16
clone_size: NA
j_call: TRBJ2-7
cdr3_aa: CASSEQGRDHLHEQYF
cdr3_nt: TGCGCCAGCAGCGAACAGGGCCGAGATCATCTTCACGAGCAGTACTTC

v_call: TRBV27
d_call: TRBD1
cdr3_length: 16
clone_size: NA
j_call: TRBJ1-5
cdr3_aa: CASKPRRDRSNQPQHF
cdr3_nt: TGTGCCAGCAAACCAAGACGGGACAGGAGCAATCAGCCCCAGCATTTT

v_call: TRBV6-5
d_call: NA
cdr3_length: 13
clone_size: NA
j_call: TRBJ1-2
cdr3_aa: CASSLAGAYGYTF
cdr3_nt: TGTGCCAGCAGTTTGGCGGGGGCCTATGGCTACACCTTC

v_call: TRBV12-3/TRBV12-4
d_call: NA
cdr3_length: 13
clone_size: NA
j_call: TRBJ2-3
cdr3_aa: CASRSPGTDTQYF
cdr3_nt: TGTGCCAGCAGGTCCCCAGGAACAGATACGCAGTATTTT

v_call: TRBV19
d_call: NA
cdr3_length: 18
clone_size: NA
j_call: TRBJ2-2
cdr3_aa: CASSKSLWTRANTGELFF
cdr3_nt: TGTGCCAGTAGTAAATCACTGTGGACAAGGGCTAACACCGGGGAGCTGTTTTTT

v_call: TRBV6-5
d_call: NA
cdr3_length: 14
clone_size: NA
j_call: TRBJ1-1
cdr3_aa: CASSPNKGLTEAFF
cdr3_nt: TGTGCCAGCAGTCCCAACAAGGGGTTGACTGAAGCTTTCTTT

v_call: TRBV18
d_call: NA
cdr3_length: 15
clone_size: NA
j_call: TRBJ2-5
cdr3_aa: CASSPAEGLTETQYF
cdr3_nt: TGTGCCAGCTCACCGGCTGAAGGACTTACGGAGACCCAGTACTTC

v_call: TRBV5-5
d_call: NA
cdr3_length: 14
clone_size: NA
j_call: TRBJ1-2
cdr3_aa: CASSLRQRALGYTF
cdr3_nt: TGTGCCAGCAGCTTGAGGCAGAGGGCCTTGGGCTACACCTTC

v_call: TRBV27
d_call: TRBD1
cdr3_length: 12
clone_size: NA
j_call: TRBJ1-2
cdr3_aa: CASSPTGVGYTF
cdr3_nt: TGTGCCAGCAGTCCAACAGGGGTCGGCTACACCTTC

v_call: TRBV2
d_call: NA
cdr3_length: 11
clone_size: NA
j_call: TRBJ2-5
cdr3_aa: CAARVQETQYF
cdr3_nt: TGTGCCGCCAGGGTCCAAGAGACCCAGTACTTC

v_call: TRBV7-9
d_call: TRBD2
cdr3_length: 16
clone_size: NA
j_call: TRBJ2-3
cdr3_aa: CASSLPSGTSTDTQYF
cdr3_nt: TGTGCCAGCAGCTTACCTAGCGGGACTAGCACAGATACGCAGTATTTT

v_call: TRBV29-1
d_call: NA
cdr3_length: 19
clone_size: few
j_call: TRBJ2-6
cdr3_aa: CSVESGTGTTYSGANVLTF
cdr3_nt: TGCAGCGTTGAATCAGGAACCGGGACAACCTACTCTGGGGCCAACGTCCTGACTTTC

v_call: TRBV3-1/TRBV3-2
d_call: NA
cdr3_length: 13
clone_size: NA
j_call: TRBJ1-1
cdr3_aa: CASSRGGGTEAFF
cdr3_nt: TGTGCCAGCAGCCGGGGGGGAGGGACTGAAGCTTTCTTT

v_call: TRBV19
d_call: NA
cdr3_length: 14
clone_size: NA
j_call: TRBJ2-3
cdr3_aa: CASIGGPNTDTQYF
cdr3_nt: TGTGCCAGTATTGGGGGCCCTAACACGGATACGCAGTATTTT

v_call: TRBV18
d_call: TRBD1
cdr3_length: 15
clone_size: few
j_call: TRBJ1-1
cdr3_aa: CASSRRQGTYTEAFF
cdr3_nt: TGTGCCAGCTCACGTCGACAGGGGACATACACTGAAGCTTTCTTT

v_call: TRBV11-2
d_call: TRBD1
cdr3_length: 12
clone_size: NA
j_call: TRBJ2-7
cdr3_aa: CASRQGAYEQYF
cdr3_nt: TGTGCCAGCCGACAGGGTGCGTACGAGCAGTACTTC

v_call: TRBV5-5
d_call: TRBD1
cdr3_length: 15
clone_size: NA
j_call: TRBJ1-5
cdr3_aa: CASSPEDRVYQPQHF
cdr3_nt: TGTGCCAGCAGCCCGGAGGACAGGGTCTATCAGCCCCAGCATTTT

v_call: TRBV6-5
d_call: NA
cdr3_length: 13
clone_size: once
j_call: TRBJ2-7
cdr3_aa: CASSYEARYEQYF
cdr3_nt: TGTGCCAGCAGTTACGAGGCACGTTACGAGCAGTACTTC

v_call: TRBV7-9
d_call: TRBD2
cdr3_length: 16
clone_size: once
j_call: TRBJ2-3
cdr3_aa: CASSSRLAGFVDTQYF
cdr3_nt: TGTGCCAGCAGCTCACGACTAGCGGGGTTTGTAGATACGCAGTATTTT

v_call: TRBV19
d_call: TRBD1
cdr3_length: 15
clone_size: NA
j_call: TRBJ1-1
cdr3_aa: CASSMGTVSNTEAFF
cdr3_nt: TGTGCCAGTAGTATGGGGACAGTATCGAACACTGAAGCTTTCTTT

v_call: TRBV2
d_call: TRBD2
cdr3_length: 16
clone_size: NA
j_call: TRBJ2-1
cdr3_aa: CASSERAGGGLKGQFF
cdr3_nt: TGTGCCAGCAGTGAACGAGCCGGGGGGGGCCTTAAGGGGCAGTTCTTC

v_call: TRBV25-1
d_call: NA
cdr3_length: 16
clone_size: NA
j_call: TRBJ2-7
cdr3_aa: CASSEPGGQVIYEQYF
cdr3_nt: TGTGCCAGCAGTGAACCGGGGGGACAGGTGATCTACGAGCAGTACTTC

v_call: TRBV5-1
d_call: NA
cdr3_length: 17
clone_size: NA
j_call: TRBJ2-2
cdr3_aa: CASSSPQQGGDTGELFF
cdr3_nt: TGCGCCAGCAGCTCCCCCCAGCAGGGCGGGGACACCGGGGAGCTGTTTTTT